The rows below give T cell receptor beta chains drawn from one sample of a study of beta chain features in type 1 diabetes. The data were produced by immunoSEQ multiplex PCR, yet TCRdb's version contains in-frame clones alone and is incomplete. The table shows around 310,000 clones, with approximately 13% occurring only once. The sequencing input was naive CD4+ T cells from blood. Source of these receptors: a woman under 30 with type 1 diabetes. CDR3s include the opening cysteine and the closing phenylalanine or tryptophan.

v_gene	j_gene	CDR3aa
TRBV7-8	TRBJ2-1	CASSLGDEQFF
TRBV5-1	TRBJ2-5	CASRGSGGREETQYF
TRBV9	TRBJ2-3	CASSVRASGNADTQYF
TRBV2	TRBJ2-3	CASRGGRVPADTQYF
TRBV9	TRBJ2-2	CASRERDPAYTGELFF
TRBV28	TRBJ1-5	CASSLPDRYQPQHF
TRBV7-2	TRBJ2-1	CASSLVRGYNEQFF
TRBV5-6	TRBJ2-6	CASSLAGPGANVLTF
TRBV5-1	TRBJ2-5	CASSSWLAGGPKTQYF
TRBV30	TRBJ2-1	CAWGWKYSGRLNEQFF
TRBV19	TRBJ1-2	CASSGQGYGYTF
TRBV2	TRBJ2-7	CASSEVGRVGYEQYF
TRBV25-1	TRBJ1-2	CASSEWEDYGYTF
TRBV30	TRBJ1-1	CAWRAGTEAAFF
TRBV5-1	TRBJ2-1	CASRYLASGENEQFF
TRBV5-4	TRBJ2-2	CASSLARAGTGELFF
TRBV30	TRBJ1-2	CAWSITENYGYTF
TRBV5-1	TRBJ2-5	CASRGAEQETQYF
TRBV4-3	TRBJ2-2	CASSPVPGNTGELFF
TRBV5-4	TRBJ2-3	CASSLPQQLPSTDTQYF
TRBV2	TRBJ2-3	CASSGLGTASADTQYF
TRBV6-6	TRBJ2-5	CASSYYGLTQETQYF
TRBV6-6	TRBJ1-1	CASSPGQGSNTEAFF
TRBV11-2	TRBJ2-5	CASSLSQGAKTQYF
TRBV11-2	TRBJ2-1	CASSSGGGTYNEQFF
TRBV4-3	TRBJ2-5	CASSQVFTSGKETQYF
TRBV5-4	TRBJ2-7	CASSQSGAGVGEQYF
TRBV27	TRBJ1-1	CASRWDRGLPTEAFF
TRBV19	TRBJ2-1	CASASGSYNEQFF
TRBV5-4	TRBJ1-1	CASSLVAETEAFF
TRBV5-4	TRBJ1-5	CASSLEVGLDQPQHF
TRBV2	TRBJ2-1	CASRAGGQYNEQFF
TRBV5-6	TRBJ1-5	CASSSGTGGGGQPQHF
TRBV7-9	TRBJ2-5	CASRVGVQETQYF
TRBV11-2	TRBJ2-5	CASSLDGSGTQYF